The rows below give T cell receptor beta chains drawn from one sample of a study of monozygotic twins with inflammatory bowel disease. Using the 5' RACE reads, TCRdb records one entry per CDR3 protein without DNA. The listing contains 400,000 or so distinct CDR3 sequences. The sequenced sample was blood. These receptor sequences come from a human donor with ulcerative colitis or Crohn's disease, or a healthy co-twin of an affected twin (not recorded which). Both conserved end residues are part of each CDR3. Each record gives: CDR3 protein, J gene, CDR3 length, V gene.

CASSQEPSPSSYNEQFF TRBJ2-1 17 TRBV4-3
CASSVEVPTQYF TRBJ2-5 12 TRBV7-2
CASSVQGVGNTIYF TRBJ1-3 14 TRBV9
CSARDWDRGTDTQYF TRBJ2-3 15 TRBV20-1
CSAWGDGNTEAFF TRBJ1-1 13 TRBV20-1
CASSFGTRASGSEETQYF TRBJ2-5 18 TRBV28
CASSQEGLYQETQYF TRBJ2-5 15 TRBV3-1
CASSFSGPTGELFF TRBJ2-2 14 TRBV7-3
CASSLGYSGGRTEAFF TRBJ1-1 16 TRBV5-1
CASSTLYGYTF TRBJ1-2 11 TRBV28
CASQGSLNYGYTF TRBJ1-2 13 TRBV7-9
CASSRTSGNNEQFF TRBJ2-1 14 TRBV7-9
CASSPSGNSNQPQHF TRBJ1-5 15 TRBV5-5
CASSLVAGAGYGYTF TRBJ1-2 15 TRBV7-9
CSVKLRGTRSEQFF TRBJ2-1 14 TRBV20-1
CASGLSPGLAGGRTDEQFF TRBJ2-1 19 TRBV12-5
CASSSEGQPSNIQYF TRBJ2-4 15 TRBV7-2